This T cell receptor beta chain was documented in a study of sequential checkpoint blockade in melanoma. Study-wide background: Both treatment sequences were followed by maintenance nivolumab.

Treatment indicated: randomized to nivolumab then ipilimumab (arm A) or the reverse (arm B). Clones were read by immunoSEQ multiplex PCR, and TCRdb kept only the in-frame ones, dropping some. This sample has 13,000 or so clones, with roughly 65% found just once. There are 17 residues in the CDR3. The V gene end was trimmed by 0 bases and the J gene end by 3 bases; junction bases not matched to a gene: 8. Germline V gene sequence: CDR1 LGHNA, CDR2 YNFKEQ. The sample consisted of CD8+ T cells sorted from blood (inferred from file names), taken from a patient given nivolumab and ipilimumab in sequence. The TCR was taken from a human donor with melanoma. The rearrangement joins TRBV4-2 to TRBJ2-3; 8 bases align to TRBD2. The CDR3 loop is CASSQEREGGVTDTQYF. CDR3 DNA: TGTGCCAGCAGCCAAGAACGGGAGGGGGGGGTAACAGATACGCAGTATTTT.